This entry lists 14 T cell receptor beta chains sequenced from one sample in a study of blood T cell repertoires in COVID-19. Sequencing was performed with immunoSEQ multiplex PCR; in TCRdb, only in-frame clones are kept and a portion is missing. Altogether 75,000 to 95,000 clones are present, around 87% being singletons, with the ten largest covering more than 0.85%. The material sequenced was peripheral blood. The receptors originated from a human donor in a cohort sampled during active COVID-19.

The J gene is TRBJ2-1, the V gene TRBV28, with 11 positions matching TRBD1. The CDR3 totals 15 residues. In germline, CDR1 is MDHEN, CDR2 SYDVKM. V gave up 3 bases and J gave up 7 bases; unmatched junction bases: 5. CDR3 coding DNA: TGTGCCAGCAGTTTGCGGACAGGGGGCCGGAATGAGCAGTTCTTC. This translates into CASSLRTGGRNEQFF.

V is TRBV28 and J is TRBJ1-2; 8 positions match TRBD1. The ends lost 4 bases at V and 4 bases at J; junction bases unmatched: 2. The CDR3 runs to 13 residues. Per germline, CDR1 MDHEN and CDR2 SYDVKM. The CDR3 bases are TGTGCCAGCAGTTATGGGACAGGCTATGGCTACACCTTC. Translation: CASSYGTGYGYTF.

The J gene is TRBJ2-1, the V gene TRBV24-1; 8 bases agree with TRBD2. CDR3 length: 18 residues. Germline values: CDR1 KGHDR, CDR2 SFDVKD. Trimming took 5 bases from V and 2 from J; bases not matched to a gene: 13. CDR3 bases: TGTGCCACCAGTGCCACCGCCGGGACTAGGGTGGCCTACAATGAGCAGTTCTTC. The encoded protein is CATSATAGTRVAYNEQFF.

The rearrangement links TRBV11-3 to TRBJ2-1, with D possibly being TRBD2 (7 bases). The germline V gene has CDR1 SGHNT and CDR2 YENEEA. Trimming left V 3 bases short and J 2 bases short, with 17 bases between. The CDR3 sequence is 17 residues long. CDR3 DNA sequence: TGTGCCAGCAGCTTGGGGGGGGCTAGCGCTGCCTACAATGAGCAGTTCTTC. Protein product: CASSLGGASAAYNEQFF.

The CDR3: CASSIRLEQFF. Written as DNA, the CDR3 is TGTGCCAGCAGTATCCGACTAGAGCAGTTCTTC. The rearrangement joins TRBV28 to TRBJ2-1; D is perhaps TRBD2 (5 bases). V lost 5 bases and J lost 10, with 9 bases in between. The germline V gene has CDR1 MDHEN and CDR2 SYDVKM. This CDR3 is 11 amino acids long.

The table lists this clone with a few counts. The sample has other DNA sequences that encode this CDR3 too. The V and J genes are TRBV7-8 and TRBJ1-5; D gene ambiguous. CDR1 SGHVS and CDR2 FQNEAQ come from the germline V gene. This CDR3 has 12 amino acids. V was pared by 1 base and J by 5 bases, with 3 bases between. CDR3 sequence: CASSLVDQPQHF. DNA of the CDR3: TGTGCCAGCAGCTTAGTCGATCAGCCCCAGCATTTT. The whole variable domain, filled in from reference TRBV7-8 and TRBJ1-5, reads GAGVSQSPRYKVAKRGQDVALRCDPISGHVSLFWYQQALGQGPEFLTYFQNEAQLDKSGLPSDRFFAERPEGSVSTLKIQRTQQEDSAVYLCASSLVDQPQHFGDGTRLSIL.

This rearrangement joins TRBV3-1 (or the pseudogene TRBV3-2) to TRBJ2-4; D is possibly TRBD1 (6 bases). Trimming stripped 5 bases from V and 0 bases from J, with 17 bases between. The CDR3 runs to 17 residues. Per the germline V gene, CDR1 is LGHDT and CDR2 is YNNKEL (reference sequence). Here the CDR3 reads CASSTHHKGGAKNIQYF. The CDR3 DNA follows: TGTGCCAGCAGCACTCACCACAAAGGGGGAGCCAAAAACATTCAGTACTTC.

This chain connects TRBV28 to TRBJ1-2; weak D call: TRBD1 (6 bases). CDR3 size: 13 residues. Germline V gene data show CDR1 as MDHEN and CDR2 as SYDVKM. The germline V and J ends were trimmed by 2 bases and 8 bases, with 12 bases remaining between them. The CDR3 nucleotides read TGTGCCAGCAGTTTAAAGGCAGGGGTGGGCTACACCTTC. This sequence encodes CASSLKAGVGYTF.

This rearrangement joins TRBV7-6 to TRBJ2-7; the D gene is possibly TRBD1 (6 bases). The germline V gene has CDR1 SGHVS and CDR2 FNYEAQ. The CDR3 is 14 residues long. Trimming shortened V by 5 bases and J by 0 bases, and 11 bases separated the two germline ends. CDR3 DNA: TGTGCCAGCAGCCCCTACAGGGCCTCCTACGAGCAGTACTTC. Encoded protein: CASSPYRASYEQYF.

This clone was picked up a small number of times. This chain uses TRBV3-1 (or the pseudogene TRBV3-2) with TRBJ1-5, with D perhaps matching TRBD1 (6 bases). Germline CDR1 and CDR2: LGHDT and YNNKEL (reference sequence). The CDR3 contains 15 residues. V dropped 1 base and J dropped 4 bases, with 11 bases sitting between them. CDR3 bases: TGTGCCAGCAGCCAAGGGACGGGACAAAATCAGCCCCAGCATTTT. This encodes CASSQGTGQNQPQHF.

V gene TRBV5-8 combines with J gene TRBJ1-2; the match to TRBD1 covers 8 bases. V trimming: 2 bases; J trimming: 0 bases; junction bases outside the gene matches: 6. This CDR3 is built from 16 residues. Looked up from germline, CDR1 is SGHTS and CDR2 is YDEGEE. CDR3 in amino acids: CASSLDGTGANYGYTF. The CDR3 nucleotides read TGTGCCAGCAGCTTAGATGGGACAGGAGCTAACTATGGCTACACCTTC.

The chain carries TRBV6-5 and TRBJ2-3, with 12 nucleotides matching TRBD2. After removal of 4 bases from V and 4 bases from J, the junction contained 3 bases not matched to a gene. Germline-derived CDR1 and CDR2 are MNHEY and SVGAGI. This CDR3 has 15 residues. CDR3 loop: CASSSLAGGADTQYF. DNA of the CDR3: TGTGCCAGCAGTTCCCTAGCGGGAGGGGCAGATACGCAGTATTTT.

The V call is TRBV5-1, the J call TRBJ1-1; D gene ambiguous. With 4 bases removed from V and 3 bases from J, the gap between germline ends came to 13 bases. The germline V gene has CDR1 SGHRS and CDR2 YFSETQ. The CDR3 is made up of 14 amino acids. The CDR3 loop is CASSPTPGYTEAFF. CDR3 DNA sequence: TGCGCCAGCAGCCCAACCCCGGGGTACACTGAAGCTTTCTTT.

The genes are TRBV7-9 and TRBJ1-1; no firm D call. Trimming took 5 bases from V and 1 from J, leaving 14 bases between them. Germline CDR1 reads SEHNR; CDR2 reads FQNEAQ (reference sequence). CDR3 length: 15 residues. CDR3 in amino acids: CASSPGVRRNTEAFF. The CDR3, as DNA: TGTGCCAGCAGCCCCGGGGTTCGGAGGAACACTGAAGCTTTCTTT.